This T cell receptor (beta chain) was recorded in a study of blood T cell repertoires in COVID-19. Study-wide background: Samples taken during acute and convalescent COVID-19 were collected in the United States, Italy and Spain.

In the authors' methods: Cell counts per sample came from amplifying reference gene primers. Assay used: immunoSEQ multiplex PCR; TCRdb lists only in-frame clones, some missing. Clonal size and the V and J genes are those of that table, whereas D and trimming came from the DNA. Of about 280,000 clones detected, 85% to 90% appear once; the ten largest clones hold approximately 4%. The germline V gene encodes CDR1 ENHRY and CDR2 SYGVKD. There are 16 residues in the CDR3. Between the trimmed V and J ends, which lost 2 bases and 5 bases, there was a span of 13 bases. The clonotype was recovered from a woman aged 25 to 39 with acute COVID-19. The sequenced material came from PBMCs or T cells enriched from blood (not recorded which). The rearrangement uses TRBV10-3 and TRBJ1-6; a weak D match, TRBD1 (5 bases). CDR3 amino acids: CAISELGDYNNSPLHF. CDR3 in DNA: TGTGCCATCAGTGAGCTTGGGGACTACAATAATTCACCCCTCCACTTT.